This record concerns one T cell receptor beta chain sequence. Its antigen remains unidentified. With 4 bases removed from V and 8 bases from J, the gap between germline ends came to 14 bases. Germline V CDR1 and CDR2: SEHNR, FQNEAQ (reference sequence). CDR3 size: 13 residues. This entry belongs to a study of T cell responses to AZD1222 COVID-19 vaccine. Overall study results and limits: Spike-spanning, vaccine-associated CD4 TCRs were dominant at 160-218 and 743-854. Spike-specific TCR breadth and depth both grew after two AZD1222 doses. The study identified only five to seven AZD1222 recipients as seropositive at baseline.

Measured with immunoSEQ multiplex PCR; TCRdb has only the in-frame clones, and not every one. This sample yields some 200,000 clones, of which 93% are seen a single time; about 1% belongs to the top ten. Here the sequenced sample was peripheral blood, taken on day 0 of MenACWY control vaccination. V and J are TRBV7-9 and TRBJ1-2, with a weak D call TRBD1 (5 bases). This receptor was obtained from an adult in good health. This CDR3 is CASSSPGPRGYTF. CDR3 DNA: TGTGCCAGCAGCTCCCCGGGGCCCCGGGGCTACACCTTC.